This TCR beta chain was identified in a study of PD-1 blockade in classical Hodgkin lymphoma. Germline V gene sequence: CDR1 MNHNS, CDR2 SASEGT. This CDR3 spans 16 amino acids. Trimming left V 2 bases short and J 5 bases short, with 16 bases between. TCRdb keeps only in-frame clones here, not all; method: immunoSEQ multiplex PCR. The sample contains roughly 90,000 clones, about 83% of which appear only once. Study outcomes and limitations: In newly diagnosed patients, baseline TCR diversity was reportedly below that of healthy donors. The baseline diversity of complete responders showed similarity to that of newly diagnosed patients.

Details on this clone: Its matching antigen is unknown.

Time point here: cycle 4 day 1 (C4D1), after more than 5 weeks of nivolumab. Every one of the patients relapsed after autologous stem cell transplantation (brentuximab vedotin exposure was variable). The rearrangement joins TRBV6-1 to TRBJ1-5; D is unresolved. This TCR came from a human donor with classical Hodgkin lymphoma. Source: peripheral blood mononuclear cells (PBMCs), taken before the fourth cycle of nivolumab. The CDR3: CASSERWGSYHQPQHF. CDR3 coding DNA: TGTGCCAGCAGTGAACGTTGGGGATCTTACCATCAGCCCCAGCATTTT.